These 26 T cell receptor beta chains share one sample of origin, sequenced in a study of blood T cell repertoires in COVID-19. The repertoire was sequenced with immunoSEQ multiplex PCR; TCRdb's copy has only in-frame clones and lacks some. The table lists a few hundred thousand clones, roughly 86% of them singletons. Sequenced sample: peripheral blood. The receptors were gathered from a woman in her fifties or sixties with acute or convalescent COVID-19.

The J gene is TRBJ1-4, the V gene TRBV6-4, with 10 bases matching TRBD1. The CDR3 sequence is 15 residues long. CDR1 MRHNA and CDR2 SNTAGT come from the germline V gene. Losses at the gene ends were 4 bases for V and 8 bases for J; bases not matched to a gene: 7. CDR3 nucleotides: TGTGCCAGCAGTGCCTCCGGGACAGGGGACGAAAAACTGTTTTTT. Amino acid sequence: CASSASGTGDEKLFF.

This clone has only one observation. This chain uses TRBV4-3 with TRBJ1-5, with D hard to call. Deletions cut 0 bases from V and 1 base from J, with 4 bases between. Germline assignment: CDR1 LGHNA and CDR2 YSLEER. The CDR3 length is 14 residues. The CDR3 region has the DNA TGCGCCAGCAGCCAAGAGGCCAGCAATCAGCCCCAGCATTTT. Protein sequence: CASSQEASNQPQHF.

The V call is TRBV29-1, the J call TRBJ2-7; a weak D match, TRBD2 (5 bases). Trimming stripped 4 bases from V and 5 bases from J, with 15 bases between. Germline V gene data show CDR1 as SQVTM and CDR2 as ANQGSEA. This CDR3 has 13 amino acids. CDR3 protein: CSVVRDGRDEQYF. The CDR3 DNA sequence: TGCAGCGTTGTTCGGGATGGTCGGGACGAGCAGTACTTC.

The V gene is TRBV9, the J gene TRBJ2-5; 11 positions agree with TRBD1. After removal of 2 bases from V and 7 bases from J, the junction contained 7 bases not matched to a gene. This CDR3 region has 15 residues. Germline-derived CDR1 and CDR2 are SGDLS and YYNGEE. For the CDR3, the DNA is TGTGCCAGCAGCGTTTTCGGACAGGGGGCCGGGACCCAGTACTTC. It yields the protein CASSVFGQGAGTQYF.

The chain uses TRBV7-3 and TRBJ1-1, with a tentative D call TRBD1 (6 bases). This CDR3 spans 17 amino acids. Germline V gene data show CDR1 as SGHTA and CDR2 as FQGTGA. The V end lost 4 bases, the J end lost 0 bases, and 18 bases lay between the germline ends. Here the CDR3 reads CASSYQGSRPLNTEAFF. CDR3 bases: TGTGCCAGCAGCTACCAGGGGTCTCGGCCTCTGAACACTGAAGCTTTCTTT.

This chain links TRBV9 with TRBJ2-5; D ambiguous. The CDR3 is made up of 11 amino acids. CDR1 and CDR2 from the germline V gene are SGDLS and YYNGEE. The V end was cut by 4 bases, the J end by 4 bases, with 5 bases between. The CDR3: CASSPGETQYF. The CDR3 nucleotides read TGTGCCAGCAGCCCCGGAGAGACCCAGTACTTC.

This chain uses TRBV30 with TRBJ2-1; tentative D call: TRBD2 (5 bases). V gave up 2 bases and J gave up 0 bases, with 17 bases separating them. CDR1 GTSNPN and CDR2 SVGIG come from the germline V gene (reference sequence). The CDR3 extends over 17 amino acids. The CDR3 nucleotides are TGTGCCTGGAGTAATGTGGTAACTAGTGGCTCCTACAATGAGCAGTTCTTC. The encoded protein is CAWSNVVTSGSYNEQFF.

The chain couples TRBV28 to TRBJ1-4; TRBD1 matches at 8 bases. In germline, CDR1 is MDHEN, CDR2 SYDVKM. The CDR3 is made up of 15 amino acids. V dropped 6 bases and J dropped 7; count of bases not matched to a gene: 10. CDR3 in DNA: TGTGCCAGCAGCCTCCGACAGGGGATGCGTGAAAAACTGTTTTTT. This encodes CASSLRQGMREKLFF.

The genes are TRBV28 and TRBJ1-5; D is unresolved. The CDR3 has 13 residues. V was cut by 7 bases and J by 9 bases, with 16 bases left in between. The germline CDR1 and CDR2 sequences are MDHEN and SYDVKM. The CDR3 here is CASTLILGGPQHF. For the CDR3, the DNA is TGTGCCAGCACCCTAATATTGGGAGGGCCCCAGCATTTT.

The rearrangement uses TRBV24-1 and TRBJ2-2; 8 nucleotides agree with TRBD1. J gave up 4 bases and V 8 bases, and 8 bases lay outside the gene matches. Looked up from germline, CDR1 is KGHDR and CDR2 is SFDVKD. The CDR3 is 15 residues long. The CDR3 nucleotides read TGTGCCACCAACCCAGGGGGCGCCGGCACCGGGGAGCTGTTTTTT. Translated: CATNPGGAGTGELFF.

The genes are TRBV5-6 and TRBJ1-6, with 8 bases lining up with TRBD1. Germline V CDR1 and CDR2: SGHDT, YYEEEE. With 4 bases clipped from V and 3 bases from J, the junction kept 3 bases outside the gene matches. The CDR3 consists of 15 residues. CDR3 amino acids: CASSGTGGYNSPLHF. The CDR3 DNA follows: TGTGCCAGCAGCGGTACAGGGGGCTATAATTCACCCCTCCACTTT.

Note on this clone: One junction end disagrees with the germline gene, perhaps due to a read error. The chain combines TRBV7-3 with TRBJ2-2; D ambiguous. This CDR3 is 13 amino acids long. Looked up from germline, CDR1 is SGHTA and CDR2 is FQGTGA. Here the CDR3 reads CATSSVGPGELFF. Written as DNA, the CDR3 is TGTGCCACCAGCTCGGTGGGCCCCGGGGAGCTGTTTTTT.

The J gene is TRBJ1-1, the V gene TRBV27; 8 nucleotides align to TRBD1. The germline V gene encodes CDR1 MNHEY and CDR2 SMNVEV (reference sequence). The CDR3 length is 13 residues. V gave up 3 bases and J gave up 6 bases; unmatched junction bases: 3. CDR3 loop: CASSFGQGSEAFF. In nucleotides, the CDR3 is TGTGCCAGCAGTTTCGGACAGGGATCTGAAGCTTTCTTT.

The chain uses TRBV29-1 and TRBJ2-7, with TRBD2 matching over 9 bases. Germline trimming cut 6 bases from V and 4 bases from J; bases unmatched to any gene: 4. Germline CDR1 is SQVTM and CDR2 is ANQGSEA. CDR3 size: 12 residues. The CDR3 nucleotides read TGCAGCGTAGTGACTAGCGGATACGAGCAGTACTTC. Encoded protein: CSVVTSGYEQYF.

The rearrangement uses TRBV27 and TRBJ2-3; 7 positions agree with TRBD2. CDR1 is MNHEY, CDR2 SMNVEV, per germline (reference sequence). V lost 2 bases, J lost 0 bases, and 5 bases stayed unmatched. The CDR3 is 16 amino acids. The CDR3 DNA reads as TGTGCCAGCAGTTTAAGAGCGGGACTTAGCACAGATACGCAGTATTTT. This gives the protein CASSLRAGLSTDTQYF.

The rearrangement links TRBV18 to TRBJ2-2; 7 bases map to TRBD1. The CDR3 runs 16 residues. The germline gives CDR1 KGHSH, CDR2 LQKENI. Trimming at V came to 5 bases and at J to 7 bases, leaving 13 bases not matched to a gene. This chain's CDR3 is CASSSLTGSRGGELFF. The CDR3 DNA reads as TGTGCCAGCTCATCGCTGACAGGGTCGAGAGGCGGGGAGCTGTTTTTT.

This clone was counted between two and nine times. V and J are TRBV27 and TRBJ2-1; 7 nucleotides match TRBD2. CDR3 length: 13 residues. V shed 8 bases and J 4 bases; nucleotides not matched to a gene: 5. CDR1 and CDR2 (germline): MNHEY, SMNVEV (reference sequence). The chain's CDR3 is CASASSGYNEQFF. CDR3 in DNA: TGTGCCAGCGCTTCTAGCGGATACAATGAGCAGTTCTTC.

The genes are TRBV5-1 and TRBJ1-2; 8 nucleotides agree with TRBD1. Per the germline V gene, CDR1 is SGHRS and CDR2 is YFSETQ. V dropped 3 bases and J dropped 7; count of bases not matched to a gene: 17. The CDR3 covers 17 residues. The CDR3 sequence is CASSYETGATFLGGYTF. The CDR3 region has the DNA TGCGCCAGCAGCTACGAGACAGGGGCCACCTTTTTGGGTGGCTACACCTTC.

The rearrangement uses TRBV4-1 and TRBJ2-5, with a weak D call TRBD2 (7 bases). The germline gives CDR1 MGHRA, CDR2 YSYEKL. CDR3 length: 16 residues. V gave up 0 bases and J gave up 2 bases, with 13 bases separating them. CDR3 region: CASSQETGRGQETQYF. CDR3 in DNA: TGCGCCAGCAGCCAAGAAACAGGGAGGGGGCAAGAGACCCAGTACTTC.

Notes on this clone: The sample contains more than one DNA sequence encoding this CDR3. The chain employs TRBV5-1 and TRBJ2-1; 9 bases agree with TRBD1. The CDR3 has 14 residues. The germline V gene has CDR1 SGHRS and CDR2 YFSETQ. The ends lost 2 bases at V and 10 bases at J; junction bases unmatched: 7. The CDR3 sequence is CASSLVPGQGEQFF. The CDR3 nucleotides read TGCGCCAGCAGCTTAGTCCCGGGACAGGGAGAGCAGTTCTTC.

As regards this clone: This CDR3 is also generated by other DNA sequences in the sample. The chain recombines TRBV12-3 or TRBV12-4 with TRBJ2-7; D is unresolved. Trimming cost V 1 base and J 4 bases, with 5 bases left between them. The CDR3 has 12 amino acids. CDR3 loop: CASSLGRYEQYF. CDR3 bases: TGTGCCAGCAGTTTAGGGAGATACGAGCAGTACTTC.

This sequence joins TRBV2 and TRBJ2-3; 8 bases line up with TRBD2. The J segment lost 6 bases and the V segment lost 6 bases, leaving 11 bases of the junction unmatched. This CDR3 has 15 residues. Germline CDR1 reads SNHLY; CDR2 reads FYNNEI. The CDR3 spells CASRVGAGGGDTQYF. The CDR3 DNA is TGTGCCAGCAGAGTCGGGGCGGGAGGAGGGGATACGCAGTATTTT. Variable domain in full (rest from reference TRBV2 and TRBJ2-3): EPEVTQTPSHQVTQMGQEVILRCVPISNHLYFYWYRQILGQKVEFLVSFYNNEISEKSEIFDDQFSVERPDGSNFTLKIRSTKLEDSAMYFCASRVGAGGGDTQYFGPGTRLTVL.

The CDR3 protein is CASSTRVYGQPQHF. The DNA of the CDR3 is TGTGCCAGCAGCACCAGGGTTTATGGTCAGCCCCAGCATTTT. The chain couples TRBV6-5 to TRBJ1-5; a weak D match, TRBD1 (5 bases). Germline V gives CDR1 MNHEY, CDR2 SVGAGI. The CDR3 is 14 residues long. The germline V and J ends were trimmed by 6 bases and 6 bases, with 15 bases remaining between them.

This chain connects TRBV6-4 to TRBJ2-7, with 7 nucleotides matching TRBD2. CDR1 is MRHNA, CDR2 SNTAGT, per germline. The J segment lost 3 bases and the V segment lost 6 bases, leaving 11 bases of the junction unmatched. There are 15 residues in the CDR3. This CDR3 reads CASSLENGGNYEQYF. Here the CDR3 DNA reads TGTGCCAGCAGCCTCGAAAACGGGGGGAACTACGAGCAGTACTTC.

The rearrangement uses TRBV7-2 and TRBJ2-7, with TRBD2 matching 9 bases. The CDR3 length is 16 residues. The V segment lost 0 bases and the J segment 5 bases; nucleotides outside the gene matches: 8. CDR1 is SGHTA and CDR2 is FQGNSA in the germline V gene. Here the CDR3 DNA reads TGTGCCAGCAGCTTAGCTGGCCCTAGCGGGAACCACGAGCAGTACTTC. Protein sequence: CASSLAGPSGNHEQYF.

The V gene is TRBV10-3, the J gene TRBJ2-7, with D possibly matching TRBD1 (8 bases). The CDR3 spans 14 residues. Germline V lookup: CDR1 ENHRY, CDR2 SYGVKD. V lost 3 bases to trimming and J lost 5 bases, with 14 bases between them. The CDR3 bases are TGTGCCATCAGTGAAGCGGGACAGGCAAACGAGCAGTACTTC. Translating it yields CAISEAGQANEQYF.